Listed below are T cell receptor beta chains from one sample, sequenced in a study of T cell changes during pregnancy in multiple sclerosis. Sequencing used immunoSEQ multiplex PCR; TCRdb keeps in-frame clones, though not all of them. This sample has tens of thousands of clones, with over 80% found just once. Specimen: CD4+ T cells from peripheral blood mononuclear cells, collected in the second trimester of pregnancy. The receptors originated from a female donor with multiple sclerosis, enrolled in a pregnancy study. The CDR3 runs from the conserved cysteine through the conserved F or W. The D gene is left open where the match is weak. Part of the rows lack a size; the others show once, few, many or a class for expanded clones.

clone_size: -; d_call: -; v_call: TRBV5-1; j_call: TRBJ2-5; cdr3_nt: TGCGCCAGCAGCTTGGGGACCTCAAGCCGGGGGGAGACCCAGTACTTC; cdr3_aa: CASSLGTSSRGETQYF
clone_size: -; d_call: TRBD1; v_call: TRBV4-1; j_call: TRBJ2-3; cdr3_nt: TGCGCCAGCAGCCAAGATGGCGCAGGGGGCACTAGCACAGATACGCAGTATTTT; cdr3_aa: CASSQDGAGGTSTDTQYF
clone_size: -; d_call: -; v_call: TRBV2; j_call: TRBJ2-3; cdr3_nt: TGTGCCAGCAGTGCGGACTCAGATACGCAGTATTTT; cdr3_aa: CASSADSDTQYF
clone_size: -; d_call: -; v_call: TRBV27; j_call: TRBJ1-1; cdr3_nt: TGTGCCAGCAGTTTAATCACAGGGCGGACTGAAGCTTTCTTT; cdr3_aa: CASSLITGRTEAFF
clone_size: -; d_call: TRBD2; v_call: TRBV19; j_call: TRBJ2-1; cdr3_nt: TGTGCCAGTAGGCTAGCGGGAGGTTCCTACAATGAGCAGTTCTTC; cdr3_aa: CASRLAGGSYNEQFF
clone_size: -; d_call: -; v_call: TRBV5-5; j_call: TRBJ1-2; cdr3_nt: TGTGCCAGCAGCTTGGGTCTGGCAGGGACTTTCTATGGCTACACCTTC; cdr3_aa: CASSLGLAGTFYGYTF
clone_size: -; d_call: -; v_call: TRBV27; j_call: TRBJ2-7; cdr3_nt: TGTGCCAGGACCACAGGGGGCCCTCCGGGACTAGAGATCTCCGAGCAGTACTTC; cdr3_aa: CARTTGGPPGLEISEQYF
clone_size: -; d_call: TRBD2; v_call: TRBV6-5; j_call: TRBJ2-3; cdr3_nt: TGTGCCAGCAGTTACGCGGGAGGGCCAGATACGCAGTATTTT; cdr3_aa: CASSYAGGPDTQYF
clone_size: -; d_call: TRBD2; v_call: TRBV5-6; j_call: TRBJ2-5; cdr3_nt: TGTGCCAGCAGCCGGGGGGGGTACCAAGAGACCCAGTACTTC; cdr3_aa: CASSRGGYQETQYF
clone_size: -; d_call: -; v_call: TRBV29-1; j_call: TRBJ2-3; cdr3_nt: TGCAGCGTTGAACCAGGGGTGTTTAATACGCAGTATTTT; cdr3_aa: CSVEPGVFNTQYF
clone_size: -; d_call: -; v_call: TRBV29-1; j_call: TRBJ2-1; cdr3_nt: TGCAGCGGGGTAGTGCGGGATACTGAGCAGTTCTTC; cdr3_aa: CSGVVRDTEQFF
clone_size: -; d_call: TRBD1; v_call: TRBV4-3; j_call: TRBJ1-2; cdr3_nt: TGCGCCAGCAGCCAAGAGGAGAACAGGGGGAACCGACCATATGGCTACACCTTC; cdr3_aa: CASSQEENRGNRPYGYTF
clone_size: -; d_call: -; v_call: TRBV15; j_call: TRBJ2-1; cdr3_nt: TGTGCCACCAGCACCGGCCGGACTCGCAGTTACCATGAGCAGTTCTTC; cdr3_aa: CATSTGRTRSYHEQFF
clone_size: -; d_call: -; v_call: TRBV19; j_call: TRBJ2-2; cdr3_nt: TGTGCCAGTAGAGACAGGAACGCCGGGGAGCTGTTTTTT; cdr3_aa: CASRDRNAGELFF
clone_size: -; d_call: -; v_call: TRBV28; j_call: TRBJ1-5; cdr3_nt: TGTGCCAGCTATAGCAATCAGCCCCAGCATTTT; cdr3_aa: CASYSNQPQHF
clone_size: -; d_call: TRBD1; v_call: TRBV29-1; j_call: TRBJ1-1; cdr3_nt: TGCAGCGGCTACAGGGGATCGGGGAACACTGAAGCTTTCTTT; cdr3_aa: CSGYRGSGNTEAFF
clone_size: -; d_call: -; v_call: TRBV7-2; j_call: TRBJ1-2; cdr3_nt: TGTGCCAGCAGCTTAGGACAGAACTATGGCTACACCTTC; cdr3_aa: CASSLGQNYGYTF
clone_size: -; d_call: TRBD1; v_call: TRBV2; j_call: TRBJ2-1; cdr3_nt: TGTGCCAGCAGCCGGGACAGGGACAATGAGCAGTTCTTC; cdr3_aa: CASSRDRDNEQFF
clone_size: -; d_call: TRBD1; v_call: TRBV7-2; j_call: TRBJ2-1; cdr3_nt: TGTGCCAGCAGCGCGAAACCGGGACAGGGATCCAATGAGCAGTTCTTC; cdr3_aa: CASSAKPGQGSNEQFF
clone_size: few; d_call: TRBD1; v_call: TRBV4-2; j_call: TRBJ1-4; cdr3_nt: TGTGCCAGCAGCCAAGCCCAGGGGGCAACTAATGAAAAACTGTTTTTT; cdr3_aa: CASSQAQGATNEKLFF
clone_size: few; d_call: TRBD1; v_call: TRBV2; j_call: TRBJ1-6; cdr3_nt: TGTGCCAGCAGTACTGGACAGGGCAATTCACCCCTCCACTTT; cdr3_aa: CASSTGQGNSPLHF
clone_size: -; d_call: TRBD2; v_call: TRBV11-3; j_call: TRBJ2-5; cdr3_nt: TGTGCCAGCAGCCCAGGACTAGCGGGGGGACTTAAAGAGACCCAGTACTTC; cdr3_aa: CASSPGLAGGLKETQYF
clone_size: few; d_call: -; v_call: TRBV6-5; j_call: TRBJ1-1; cdr3_nt: TGTGCCAGCTCACGGAGGGGTGAAGCTTTCTTT; cdr3_aa: CASSRRGEAFF
clone_size: -; d_call: TRBD1; v_call: TRBV5-1; j_call: TRBJ1-2; cdr3_nt: TGCGCCAGCAGCTTGGGGACAGGAAGATATGGCTACACCTTC; cdr3_aa: CASSLGTGRYGYTF
clone_size: few; d_call: -; v_call: TRBV2; j_call: TRBJ1-6; cdr3_nt: TGTGCCAGCAGTGAGAGCAGGGCTTCACCCCTCCACTTT; cdr3_aa: CASSESRASPLHF
clone_size: -; d_call: TRBD1; v_call: TRBV6-1; j_call: TRBJ2-5; cdr3_nt: TGTGCCAGCACGAGGACAGGAAGAGAGACCCAGTACTTC; cdr3_aa: CASTRTGRETQYF
clone_size: -; d_call: TRBD1; v_call: TRBV6-5; j_call: TRBJ2-7; cdr3_nt: TGTGCCAGCAGTTACTCTACAGGACAGGCCCCCTACGAGCAGTACTTC; cdr3_aa: CASSYSTGQAPYEQYF
clone_size: -; d_call: -; v_call: TRBV4-1; j_call: TRBJ2-7; cdr3_nt: TGCGCCAGCAGCCAAACGGGACTGCGAGGATACGAGCAGTACTTC; cdr3_aa: CASSQTGLRGYEQYF
clone_size: -; d_call: -; v_call: TRBV14; j_call: TRBJ2-1; cdr3_nt: TGTGCCAGCAGCCAAGATCTAATTCGAAATGAGCAGTTCTTC; cdr3_aa: CASSQDLIRNEQFF
clone_size: many; d_call: -; v_call: TRBV7-8; j_call: TRBJ1-6; cdr3_nt: TGTGCCAGCAGCCCCCAGGAGGGGTGGAATAATTCACCCCTCCACTTT; cdr3_aa: CASSPQEGWNNSPLHF
clone_size: -; d_call: -; v_call: TRBV29-1; j_call: TRBJ2-1; cdr3_nt: TGCAGCGTTCTCCAGATATACAATGAGCAGTTCTTC; cdr3_aa: CSVLQIYNEQFF
clone_size: -; d_call: -; v_call: TRBV15; j_call: TRBJ2-3; cdr3_nt: TGTGCCACCCTAGACGGTAGCACAGATACGCAGTATTTT; cdr3_aa: CATLDGSTDTQYF
clone_size: few; d_call: -; v_call: TRBV7-2; j_call: TRBJ1-6; cdr3_nt: TGTGCCAGCAGCTTAGGGTTGGGGGGCTCCTATAATTCACCCCTCCACTTT; cdr3_aa: CASSLGLGGSYNSPLHF
clone_size: once; d_call: -; v_call: TRBV28; j_call: TRBJ1-5; cdr3_nt: TGTGCCAGCGGCCCACATAATCAGCCCCAGCATTTT; cdr3_aa: CASGPHNQPQHF
clone_size: -; d_call: -; v_call: TRBV4-3; j_call: TRBJ2-4; cdr3_nt: TGCGCCAGCAGCCAAGATGGGCAGGGGTCCTCCCGAGGGGTCAAAAACATTCAGTACTTC; cdr3_aa: CASSQDGQGSSRGVKNIQYF
clone_size: -; d_call: TRBD2; v_call: TRBV4-1; j_call: TRBJ2-3; cdr3_nt: TGCGCCAGCAGCCTAGCGGGGGGGCCAGATACGCAGTATTTT; cdr3_aa: CASSLAGGPDTQYF
clone_size: once; d_call: TRBD1; v_call: TRBV5-6; j_call: TRBJ2-7; cdr3_nt: TGTGCCAGCAGCAGATACAGGGGTTCCTACGAGCAGTACTTC; cdr3_aa: CASSRYRGSYEQYF
clone_size: few; d_call: -; v_call: TRBV5-5; j_call: TRBJ1-1; cdr3_nt: TGTGCCAGCAGTATGACGGAGCTGAACACTGAAGCTTTCTTT; cdr3_aa: CASSMTELNTEAFF
clone_size: -; d_call: -; v_call: TRBV29-1; j_call: TRBJ2-1; cdr3_nt: TGCAGCGTTGTCCGGCAGGGTAAGATGAATGAGCAGTTCTTC; cdr3_aa: CSVVRQGKMNEQFF
clone_size: -; d_call: TRBD2; v_call: TRBV14; j_call: TRBJ2-1; cdr3_nt: TGTGCCAGCAGCCAATCACTAGCGGGGGGTGTTAATGAGCAGTTCTTC; cdr3_aa: CASSQSLAGGVNEQFF
clone_size: -; d_call: TRBD2; v_call: TRBV2; j_call: TRBJ2-4; cdr3_nt: TGTGCCAGCAGTCCCCGGGGGACTAGCGGAAGTCGGTACTTC; cdr3_aa: CASSPRGTSGSRYF
clone_size: -; d_call: -; v_call: TRBV10-3; j_call: TRBJ1-1; cdr3_nt: TGTGCCATCAGTGAGTCTGGAAGGGAGACTGAAGCTTTCTTT; cdr3_aa: CAISESGRETEAFF
clone_size: -; d_call: TRBD2; v_call: TRBV27; j_call: TRBJ2-1; cdr3_nt: TGTGCCAGCAGTTGGTCCGGGACTAGCGGGGGCTACAATGAGCAGTTCTTC; cdr3_aa: CASSWSGTSGGYNEQFF
clone_size: -; d_call: TRBD1; v_call: TRBV6-5; j_call: TRBJ1-1; cdr3_nt: TGTGCCAGCATCCAGTACGGGACAGTAAACACTGAAGCTTTCTTT; cdr3_aa: CASIQYGTVNTEAFF
clone_size: once; d_call: -; v_call: TRBV15; j_call: TRBJ1-2; cdr3_nt: TGTGCCACCAGCAGAGGACCGGGTAACTATGGCTACACCTTC; cdr3_aa: CATSRGPGNYGYTF
clone_size: -; d_call: -; v_call: TRBV5-1; j_call: TRBJ2-2; cdr3_nt: TGCGCCAGCAGCTTGGAGGCGGTCGGGGAGCTGTTTTTT; cdr3_aa: CASSLEAVGELFF
clone_size: once; d_call: TRBD2; v_call: TRBV27; j_call: TRBJ2-2; cdr3_nt: TGTGCCAGCAGGCTACAAAGGACTAGCGGGGGTACCGGGGAGCTGTTTTTT; cdr3_aa: CASRLQRTSGGTGELFF
clone_size: -; d_call: -; v_call: TRBV5-1; j_call: TRBJ1-2; cdr3_nt: TGCGCCAGCAGCTTGGCCGGGACAACTAATAACTATGGCTACACCTTC; cdr3_aa: CASSLAGTTNNYGYTF
clone_size: -; d_call: -; v_call: TRBV6-4; j_call: TRBJ2-3; cdr3_nt: TGTGCCAGCAGTGAGGCCGGGACTCGAGATACGCAGTATTTT; cdr3_aa: CASSEAGTRDTQYF
clone_size: -; d_call: TRBD2; v_call: TRBV18; j_call: TRBJ2-5; cdr3_nt: TGTGCCAGCTCACCACTCATTCTGGGGGGGAAAGAGACCCAGTACTTC; cdr3_aa: CASSPLILGGKETQYF
clone_size: -; d_call: -; v_call: TRBV5-1; j_call: TRBJ2-7; cdr3_nt: TGCGCCAGCAGCCCGGATGGGAGTTCCCCCTTACGGCAGTACTTC; cdr3_aa: CASSPDGSSPLRQYF
clone_size: -; d_call: -; v_call: TRBV6-1; j_call: TRBJ1-5; cdr3_nt: TGTGCCAGCAGCCCGATGGGCAGGCATCAGCCCCAGCATTTT; cdr3_aa: CASSPMGRHQPQHF
clone_size: -; d_call: -; v_call: TRBV18; j_call: TRBJ1-2; cdr3_nt: TGTGCCAGCTCATCTTCCGGAGATAACTATGGCTACACCTTC; cdr3_aa: CASSSSGDNYGYTF
clone_size: -; d_call: -; v_call: TRBV18; j_call: TRBJ1-1; cdr3_nt: TGTGCCAGCTCACCACCGATGGGACTCATGAACACTGAAGCTTTCTTT; cdr3_aa: CASSPPMGLMNTEAFF
clone_size: -; d_call: -; v_call: TRBV10-3; j_call: TRBJ2-1; cdr3_nt: TGTGCCATCAGTGCATTCGGGCAGGGAAACGGCAATGAGCAGTTCTTC; cdr3_aa: CAISAFGQGNGNEQFF